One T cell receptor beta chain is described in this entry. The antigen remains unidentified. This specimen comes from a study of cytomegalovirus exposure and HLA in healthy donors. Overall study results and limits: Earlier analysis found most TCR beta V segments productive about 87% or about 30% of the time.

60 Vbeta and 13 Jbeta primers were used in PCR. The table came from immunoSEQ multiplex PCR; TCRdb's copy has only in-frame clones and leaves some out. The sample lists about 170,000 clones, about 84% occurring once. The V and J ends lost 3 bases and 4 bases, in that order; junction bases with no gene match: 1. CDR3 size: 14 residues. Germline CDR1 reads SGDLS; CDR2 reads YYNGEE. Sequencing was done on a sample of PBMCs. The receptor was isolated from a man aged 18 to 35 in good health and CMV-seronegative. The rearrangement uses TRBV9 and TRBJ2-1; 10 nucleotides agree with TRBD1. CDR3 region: CASSGTGGYNEQFF. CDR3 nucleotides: TGTGCCAGCAGCGGGACAGGGGGATACAATGAGCAGTTCTTC.